This TCR beta chain was documented in a study of shared clonotypes between healthy human individuals. Sequencing was performed with immunoSEQ multiplex PCR; in TCRdb, only in-frame clones are kept and a portion is missing. The table shows around 430,000 clones, with roughly 77% occurring only once. V lost 3 bases to trimming and J lost 3 bases, with 12 bases between them. Germline V gene data show CDR1 as SGHVS and CDR2 as FQNEAQ. CDR3 length equals 15 residues. This clone was seen a handful of times. What was sequenced was PBMCs. This sequence was found in a woman between 40 and 55 years old in good health. Some clones in this sample may be carry-over from other donors' samples. The rearrangement uses TRBV7-8 and TRBJ1-5; possible D gene TRBD1, 6 bases. This CDR3 reads CASSFGGQSNQPQHF. As DNA, the CDR3 is TGTGCCAGCAGCTTTGGAGGACAGTCCAATCAGCCCCAGCATTTT.